Each of the 30 T cell receptor beta chains below was sequenced from the same sample in a study of T cells in Graves' hyperthyroidism and ophthalmopathy. Amplification of TCR beta CDR3 regions was performed using RNA transcripts as template. TCR CDR3 regions were first amplified by RT-PCR with HTBI primers. MiXCR was run by TCRdb on the multiplex PCR reads, yielding one entry per CDR3 protein. The sample lists roughly 800,000 distinct CDR3 sequences, about two fifths occurring once. Sequenced material: blood. The receptors here all came from a young man with Graves' hyperthyroidism.

There are many counts of this clonotype. This sequence joins TRBV7-9 and TRBJ2-7; possibly TRBD2 for D (6 bases). The V gene lost 3 bases and the J gene lost 4 bases, with 13 bases spanning the gap. The germline CDR1 and CDR2 sequences are SEHNR and FQNEAQ (reference sequence). The CDR3 loop spans 14 amino acids. CDR3 coding DNA: TGTGCCAGCAGCTTTAGCGGAGCGGCTTACGAGCAGTACTTC. It translates to CASSFSGAAYEQYF.

As regards this clonotype: A much larger clone lies one base from this, so it may be a read error. The J gene is TRBJ2-5, the V gene TRBV29-1; D unclear. The CDR3 covers 11 residues. Germline-derived CDR1 and CDR2 are SQVTM and ANQGSEA. This CDR3 is CSVVIVEAQYF. CDR3 sequence (DNA): TGCAGCGTCGTGATAGTAGAGGCCCAGTACTTC.

The chain joins TRBV19 to TRBJ1-5; D uncertain. This CDR3 is built from 14 residues. V lost 6 bases and J lost 7, with 16 bases in between. In germline, CDR1 is LNHDA, CDR2 SQIVND (reference sequence). Here the CDR3 reads CASRGALAGQPQHF. The CDR3 coding sequence is TGTGCCAGTAGAGGTGCTCTAGCTGGGCAGCCCCAGCATTTT. Combining the CDR3 with reference TRBV19 and TRBJ1-5 gives the whole variable domain DGGITQSPKYLFRKEGQNVTLSCEQNLNHDAMYWYRQDPGQGLRLIYYSQIVNDFQKGDIAEGYSVSREKKESFPLTVTSAQKNPTAFYLCASRGALAGQPQHFGDGTRLSIL.

The chain is built from TRBV9 and TRBJ2-7, with 13 positions matching TRBD2. Germline V gene lookup returns CDR1 SGDLS and CDR2 YYNGEE. The junction had 10 bases not matched to a gene; V was cut back by 4 bases and J by 3 bases. The CDR3 is 17 residues long. The CDR3 DNA sequence: TGTGCCAGCAGCTTATTGGGCGGACTAGCGGGAGTCTACGAGCAGTACTTC. Its protein is CASSLLGGLAGVYEQYF. The variable domain in full, with the rest retrieved from reference TRBV9 and TRBJ2-7, is DSGVTQTPKHLITATGQRVTLRCSPRSGDLSVYWYQQSLDQGLQFLIQYYNGEERAKGNILERFSAQQFPDLHSELNLSSLELGDSALYFCASSLLGGLAGVYEQYFGPGTRLTVT.

This clonotype was detected only a few times. The rearrangement links TRBV5-1 to TRBJ1-1, with D perhaps matching TRBD1 (6 bases). This CDR3 spans 15 amino acids. The V end was cut by 4 bases, the J end by 1 base, with 14 bases between. The germline gives CDR1 SGHRS, CDR2 YFSETQ. The CDR3 spells CASSRGGLANTEAFF. The CDR3 DNA reads as TGCGCCAGCAGCCGCGGGGGCCTGGCGAACACTGAAGCTTTCTTT.

This clonotype was observed at least ten times. This chain uses TRBV11-2 with TRBJ1-6; TRBD1 aligns across 8 bases. V was clipped by 5 bases and J by 11 bases; unmatched bases: 11. Per the germline V gene, CDR1 is SGHAT and CDR2 is FQNNGV. This CDR3 has 15 residues. The CDR3 loop reads CASSPLGQGPAPLHF. The CDR3 DNA is TGTGCCAGCAGCCCCCTCGGACAGGGTCCTGCACCCCTCCACTTT. Supplemented by reference TRBV11-2 and TRBJ1-6, the full variable domain reads EAGVAQSPRYKIIEKRQSVAFWCNPISGHATLYWYQQILGQGPKLLIQFQNNGVVDDSQLPKDRFSAERLKGVDSTLKIQPAKLEDSAVYLCASSPLGQGPAPLHFGNGTRLTVT.

This clonotype has a count of ten or more. The V and J genes are TRBV7-9 and TRBJ1-1; D is ambiguous. The germline CDR1 and CDR2 sequences are SEHNR and FQNEAQ (reference sequence). There are 13 residues in the CDR3. Trimming took off 0 bases at V and 5 bases at J, with 7 bases between the two ends. The CDR3, as DNA: TGTGCCAGCAGCTTAGCGGCAGAAACTGAAGCTTTCTTT. This codes for CASSLAAETEAFF.

This clonotype has at least ten counts. V and J are TRBV9 and TRBJ2-5; 7 nucleotides line up with TRBD1. The V gene end was trimmed by 4 bases and the J gene end by 5 bases; junction bases not matched to a gene: 11. In germline, CDR1 is SGDLS, CDR2 YYNGEE. This CDR3 contains 15 residues. CDR3 in amino acids: CASSPPTGIGETQYF. DNA for the CDR3: TGTGCCAGCAGCCCACCGACAGGGATAGGGGAGACCCAGTACTTC.

This clonotype showed up just a few times. The chain combines TRBV6-5 with TRBJ1-6; weak D call: TRBD1 (5 bases). Germline V lookup: CDR1 MNHEY, CDR2 SVGAGI. The CDR3 sequence is 14 residues long. V was shortened by 6 bases and J by 8 bases, with 14 bases between the two germline ends. The CDR3 protein is CASRAGRKDSPLHF. The CDR3 nucleotides read TGTGCCAGCAGAGCAGGGAGGAAGGATTCACCCCTCCACTTT.

As regards this clonotype: The junction shows a germline mismatch at one end, possibly a read error. The gene calls are TRBV5-1 and TRBJ2-2, with D perhaps TRBD2 (6 bases). There are 11 residues in the CDR3. Germline V lookup: CDR1 SGHRS, CDR2 YFSETQ. The CDR3 region has the DNA TGTGCCAGCAGCTCGACCGGGGGGCTGTTTTTT. It yields the protein CASSSTGGLFF.

The J gene is TRBJ2-7, the V gene TRBV12-3 or TRBV12-4; no firm D call. Trimming stripped 7 bases from V and 3 bases from J, with 16 bases between. This CDR3 has 14 residues. The CDR3 DNA reads as TGTGCCAGCACCCCAACGCGGTCCAGCTACGAGCAGTACTTC. It encodes CASTPTRSSYEQYF.

This clonotype was counted at least ten times. V and J are TRBV29-1 and TRBJ2-7; 9 nucleotides match TRBD2. J lost 0 bases, V lost 3 bases, and 3 bases had no gene match. CDR1 SQVTM and CDR2 ANQGSEA come from the germline V gene. The CDR3 has 14 amino acids. The CDR3 protein is CSVETSGSSYEQYF. CDR3 in DNA: TGCAGCGTTGAGACTAGCGGAAGCTCCTACGAGCAGTACTTC.

The table lists this clonotype with many counts. The chain employs TRBV9 and TRBJ1-1; D is unclear. The CDR3 has 12 residues. The germline CDR1 and CDR2 sequences are SGDLS and YYNGEE. V dropped 5 bases and J dropped 3 bases, with 8 bases sitting between them. The CDR3 here is CASRNYDTEAFF. Written as DNA, the CDR3 is TGTGCCAGCAGGAACTACGACACTGAAGCTTTCTTT.

A remark on this clonotype: One end of the junction varies from germline; a read error may be responsible. The J gene is TRBJ2-7, the V gene TRBV10-3; tentatively, D is TRBD2 (6 bases). CDR1 is ENHRY and CDR2 is SYGVKD in the germline V gene. CDR3 length equals 14 residues. This CDR3 reads CASSYGTPPYEQYF. The DNA for the CDR3 is TGTGCCAGCAGTTACGGGACTCCTCCCTACGAGCAGTACTTC.

Worth noting for this clonotype: This may be a read error: a much more frequent sequence differs by one nucleotide. The rearrangement joins TRBV12-3 or TRBV12-4 to TRBJ2-5, with D possibly TRBD1 on 6 matching bases. V lost 4 bases, J lost 4 bases, and 13 bases lay in between. This CDR3 has 14 amino acids. CDR3 protein: CASSYRDIPETQYF. The CDR3, as DNA: TGTGCCAGCAGTTACCGGGACATCCCAGAGACCCAGTACTTC.

This clonotype was counted only a few times. DNA for the CDR3: TGTGCCAGCAGCCAAGATTTAAGTGGCAATCAGCCCCAGCATTTT. Translated, it gives CASSQDLSGNQPQHF. V is TRBV7-9 and J is TRBJ1-5; D not resolved. V was clipped by 5 bases and J by 2 bases, with 13 bases between them. Germline loops: CDR1 SEHNR, CDR2 FQNEAQ (reference sequence). The CDR3 runs to 15 residues.

This clonotype was counted ten times or more. The chain carries TRBV12-3 or TRBV12-4 and TRBJ1-2, with 8 nucleotides matching TRBD1. V lost 2 bases to trimming and J lost 12 bases; unmatched junction nucleotides: 8. The CDR3 extends over 13 amino acids. The CDR3 bases are TGTGCCAGCAGTTTACCCAGGGGGCGGTCCAACACCTTC. Its protein is CASSLPRGRSNTF.

This clonotype was seen just once. The V and J genes are TRBV9 and TRBJ1-2; TRBD1 matches 8 bases. CDR1 and CDR2 from the germline V gene are SGDLS and YYNGEE. Germline trimming cut 3 bases from V and 8 bases from J; bases unmatched to any gene: 9. CDR3 size: 14 residues. The CDR3 here is CASSGETGVLGYTF. CDR3 coding DNA: TGTGCCAGCAGCGGCGAGACAGGGGTGCTCGGCTACACCTTC.

This CDR3 reads CASSLGNFLSYEQYF. As DNA, the CDR3 is TGTGCCAGCAGCTTAGGGAACTTCCTTTCCTACGAGCAGTACTTC. The chain joins TRBV7-9 to TRBJ2-7, with D unclear. Germline V lookup: CDR1 SEHNR, CDR2 FQNEAQ (reference sequence). The CDR3 sequence is 15 residues long. The V and J ends lost 1 base and 1 base respectively, with 11 bases between them.

The chain combines TRBV7-9 with TRBJ2-5; TRBD2 agrees at 14 bases. Germline loops: CDR1 SEHNR, CDR2 FQNEAQ (reference sequence). CDR3 length: 18 residues. V shed 4 bases and J 5 bases; nucleotides not matched to a gene: 12. The CDR3 here is CASSSAGTSGSEGETQYF. CDR3 bases: TGTGCCAGCAGCTCAGCCGGGACTAGCGGGAGTGAAGGGGAGACCCAGTACTTC.

The V call is TRBV7-6, the J call TRBJ1-5; the D gene is possibly TRBD1 (5 bases). The ends were cut back, 5 bases at V and 5 bases at J, with 10 bases in the middle. The CDR3 length is 13 residues. Germline-derived CDR1 and CDR2 are SGHVS and FNYEAQ. The CDR3: CASSPQGYQPQHF. Written as DNA, the CDR3 is TGTGCCAGCAGCCCGCAGGGTTATCAGCCCCAGCATTTT. Using reference TRBV7-6 and TRBJ1-5 for the parts outside the CDR3, the full variable domain is GAGVSQSPRYKVTKRGQDVALRCDPISGHVSLYWYRQALGQGPEFLTYFNYEAQQDKSGLPNDRFSAERPEGSISTLTIQRTEQRDSAMYRCASSPQGYQPQHFGDGTRLSIL.

In this sample, this clonotype turned up a few times. The rearrangement links TRBV11-2 to TRBJ2-7; D is unclear. The CDR3 runs to 13 residues. Germline V CDR1 and CDR2: SGHAT, FQNNGV. The V end lost 5 bases, the J end lost 3 bases, and 11 bases lay between the germline ends. CDR3 in amino acids: CASSPDPDYEQYF. CDR3 DNA sequence: TGTGCCAGCAGCCCCGACCCCGACTACGAGCAGTACTTC.

J is TRBJ1-2 and V is TRBV20-1; tentatively, D is TRBD1 (6 bases). V was cut by 6 bases and J by 10 bases, with 24 bases left in between. Germline assignment: CDR1 DFQATT and CDR2 SNEGSKA (reference sequence). This CDR3 is 14 amino acids long. The CDR3 loop reads CSAIDGDNHFHYTF. The CDR3 nucleotides read TGCAGTGCCATCGACGGGGACAATCACTTTCACTACACCTTC.

The chain combines TRBV4-1 with TRBJ1-5; TRBD1 aligns across 10 bases. The CDR3 is 14 residues long. The trim removed 3 bases at V and 8 bases at J, leaving 4 bases unmatched. The V gene's germline CDR1 is MGHRA and CDR2 YSYEKL. The CDR3, as DNA: TGCGCCAGCAGCCAGGGACAGGGGTTTGAGCCCCAGCATTTT. Encoded protein: CASSQGQGFEPQHF.

Only a few counts were recorded for this clonotype. The CDR3 here is CASTQGPEGLGHYEQYF. DNA for the CDR3: TGTGCCAGTACCCAGGGACCCGAGGGGCTTGGTCACTACGAGCAGTACTTC. The rearrangement uses TRBV19 and TRBJ2-7; D is possibly TRBD1 or TRBD2 (5 bases each). Germline V gives CDR1 LNHDA, CDR2 SQIVND (reference sequence). There are 17 residues in the CDR3. The germline V and J ends were trimmed by 7 bases and 3 bases, with 25 bases remaining between them. Supplemented by reference TRBV19 and TRBJ2-7, the full variable domain reads DGGITQSPKYLFRKEGQNVTLSCEQNLNHDAMYWYRQDPGQGLRLIYYSQIVNDFQKGDIAEGYSVSREKKESFPLTVTSAQKNPTAFYLCASTQGPEGLGHYEQYFGPGTRLTVT.

This clonotype was detected a few times. The chain links TRBV4-1 to TRBJ2-7; TRBD2 is a possible D gene (7 bases). V shed 0 bases and J shed 10 bases, with 13 bases lying between them. This CDR3 has 13 residues. Germline CDR1 and CDR2: MGHRA and YSYEKL. The CDR3 bases are TGCGCCAGCAGCCAAGACGGGGGGCCGGATCAGTACTTC. Its translation is CASSQDGGPDQYF.

The CDR3 DNA is TGCGCCAGCAGCCCCCAGGGTAACGGGGAGCTGTTTTTT. Amino acids: CASSPQGNGELFF. The genes are TRBV5-1 and TRBJ2-2, with D possibly being TRBD1 (5 bases). The germline V and J ends were trimmed by 4 bases and 7 bases, with 11 bases remaining between them. This CDR3 is built from 13 residues. Germline CDR1 is SGHRS and CDR2 is YFSETQ.

This clonotype has ten or more counts. The chain couples TRBV7-2 to TRBJ1-3; D is uncertain. Germline assignment: CDR1 SGHTA and CDR2 FQGNSA. This CDR3 contains 14 residues. V lost 6 bases, J lost 1 base, and 10 bases lay in between. CDR3 bases: TGTGCCAGCAGTCCCCCGGGGTCTGGAAACACCATATATTTT. Translating it yields CASSPPGSGNTIYF.

The CDR3 nucleotides are TGCGCCAGCAGCCAAGTAGGGTGGGAAAAACTGTTTTTT. This encodes CASSQVGWEKLFF. This chain connects TRBV4-1 to TRBJ1-4; no reliable D call. The CDR3 contains 13 residues. The V and J ends lost 1 base and 8 bases respectively, with 8 bases between them. Germline V gene data show CDR1 as MGHRA and CDR2 as YSYEKL.

As for this clonotype: A clone one base away is much larger, so this may be a read error. The chain uses TRBV5-1 and TRBJ1-6, with D uncertain. Per germline, CDR1 SGHRS and CDR2 YFSETQ. This CDR3 region has 14 residues. V lost 7 bases and J 7 bases, leaving 15 bases between the germline ends. The CDR3 spells CASSPSVGNSPLHF. CDR3 coding DNA: TGCGCCAGCTCACCCTCTGTGGGGAATTCACCCCTCCACTTT.